The 22 T cell receptor beta chains given below trace back to one sample, sequenced in a study of cytomegalovirus exposure and HLA in healthy donors. Primers: 60 Vbeta forward and 13 Jbeta reverse. TCRdb's copy holds only in-frame clones and misses some; the assay was immunoSEQ multiplex PCR. This table has over 150,000 clones, 80% to 85% appearing once. The sequencing input was PBMCs. The receptors stem from a girl aged 2 to 10 in good health and CMV-seropositive.

This chain joins TRBV30 and TRBJ2-3; possibly TRBD2 for D (6 bases). From germline, CDR1 is GTSNPN and CDR2 SVGIG (reference sequence). The CDR3 length is 14 residues. Trimming stripped 2 bases from V and 2 bases from J, with 11 bases between. CDR3: CAWSPGDSTDTQYF. CDR3 sequence (DNA): TGTGCCTGGAGTCCGGGAGACTCCACAGATACGCAGTATTTT.

The chain joins TRBV5-1 to TRBJ2-3; tentatively, D is TRBD1 (6 bases). V was trimmed by 0 bases and J by 2 bases, leaving 10 bases between them. The CDR3 runs to 15 residues. Germline assignment: CDR1 SGHRS and CDR2 YFSETQ. CDR3 protein: CASSLEQGVTDTQYF. The DNA of the CDR3 is TGCGCCAGCAGCTTGGAACAGGGTGTCACAGATACGCAGTATTTT.

V gene TRBV28 combines with J gene TRBJ2-7; 8 bases line up with TRBD2. This CDR3 has 17 residues. Per germline, CDR1 MDHEN and CDR2 SYDVKM. V dropped 4 bases and J dropped 0; count of bases not matched to a gene: 11. CDR3 bases: TGTGCCAGCAGTTCAGGGAATAGCGGGATGAGCTCCTACGAGCAGTACTTC. Its translation: CASSSGNSGMSSYEQYF.

The gene calls are TRBV11-1 and TRBJ2-6; D is unclear. This CDR3 spans 15 amino acids. Germline loops: CDR1 SGHAT, CDR2 FQDESV (reference sequence). Trimming stripped 4 bases from V and 0 bases from J, with 7 bases between. The CDR3 sequence is CASSSLSSGANVLTF. The CDR3 DNA follows: TGTGCCAGCAGCTCCCTCAGCTCTGGGGCCAACGTCCTGACTTTC. Supplemented by reference TRBV11-1 and TRBJ2-6, the full variable domain reads EAEVAQSPRYKITEKSQAVAFWCDPISGHATLYWYRQILGQGPELLVQFQDESVVDDSQLPKDRFSAERLKGVDSTLKIQPAELGDSAMYLCASSSLSSGANVLTFGAGSRLTVL.

This rearrangement joins TRBV27 to TRBJ2-1; 9 nucleotides agree with TRBD2. This CDR3 comprises 15 residues. The junction had 4 bases not matched to a gene; V was cut back by 6 bases and J by 1 base. Germline assignment: CDR1 MNHEY and CDR2 SMNVEV (reference sequence). The CDR3 loop reads CASSSSGASYNEQFF. Written as DNA, the CDR3 is TGTGCCAGCAGCTCTAGCGGGGCGTCCTACAATGAGCAGTTCTTC.

V is TRBV10-1 and J is TRBJ2-3; TRBD2 might be the D (5 bases). Trimming took 0 bases from V and 0 from J, leaving 16 bases between them. From germline, CDR1 is WNHNN and CDR2 SYGVQD (reference sequence). There are 18 residues in the CDR3. In DNA, the CDR3 is TGCGCCAGCAGTGAGTCGCGTCTCTGGCGGGCGAGCACAGATACGCAGTATTTT. Translated: CASSESRLWRASTDTQYF.

The rearrangement links TRBV28 to TRBJ2-7; TRBD1 matches at 8 bases. V trimming: 7 bases; J trimming: 6 bases; junction bases outside the gene matches: 5. Germline V CDR1 and CDR2: MDHEN, SYDVKM. The CDR3 spans 12 residues. The CDR3: CASTDRDVEQYF. The CDR3 DNA is TGTGCCAGCACGGACAGGGACGTCGAGCAGTACTTC.

This sequence joins TRBV7-8 and TRBJ2-1; 8 bases are shared with TRBD2. CDR3 length equals 17 residues. Trimming took 1 base from V and 7 from J; bases not matched to a gene: 12. The germline V gene encodes CDR1 SGHVS and CDR2 FQNEAQ. CDR3 DNA: TGTGCCAGCAGCTTAGATCCCCCAAGCGGGAGTTGGAATGAGCAGTTCTTC. This sequence encodes CASSLDPPSGSWNEQFF.

The V gene is TRBV28, the J gene TRBJ1-1, with D tentatively TRBD1 (5 bases). V lost 6 bases, J lost 5 bases, and 7 bases lay in between. CDR1 and CDR2 from the germline V gene are MDHEN and SYDVKM. CDR3 length: 11 amino acids. CDR3 nucleotide sequence: TGTGCCAGCAGCCGGGGGACTGAAGCTTTCTTT. Translated, it gives CASSRGTEAFF.

The rearrangement uses TRBV19 and TRBJ2-5; TRBD2 might be the D (6 bases). The CDR3 covers 15 residues. V was shortened by 8 bases and J by 2 bases, with 18 bases between the two germline ends. Germline-derived CDR1 and CDR2 are LNHDA and SQIVND (reference sequence). CDR3 sequence reads: CASLPVAGQQETQYF. The CDR3 bases are TGTGCCAGTCTGCCCGTCGCGGGGCAGCAAGAGACCCAGTACTTC.

The gene calls are TRBV11-3 and TRBJ2-6; 12 nucleotides agree with TRBD1. Germline V CDR1 and CDR2: SGHNT, YENEEA. With 8 bases clipped from V and 2 bases from J, the junction kept 10 bases outside the gene matches. There are 18 residues in the CDR3. As DNA, the CDR3 is TGTGCCAGCCTGGGACAGGGGGCGAGCGTCGCTGGGGCCAACGTCCTGACTTTC. Translated: CASLGQGASVAGANVLTF.

V gene TRBV5-4 combines with J gene TRBJ2-3; 7 bases align to TRBD1. CDR3 size: 14 residues. CDR1 and CDR2 (germline): SGHNT, YYREEE (reference sequence). Trimming cost V 0 bases and J 4 bases; bases outside gene matches: 2. CDR3 sequence: CASSLEGASDTQYF. The CDR3 DNA is TGTGCCAGCAGCTTGGAGGGGGCCTCAGATACGCAGTATTTT.

The rearrangement uses TRBV28 and TRBJ1-4, with 7 bases lining up with TRBD1. CDR1 is MDHEN and CDR2 is SYDVKM in the germline V gene. The CDR3 extends over 15 amino acids. The V and J ends lost 7 bases and 10 bases, in that order; junction bases with no gene match: 15. The CDR3 bases are TGTGCCAGCATGTTATTTAGAGGGGGCGTAGGAAAACTGTTTTTT. Amino acid sequence: CASMLFRGGVGKLFF.

The chain recombines TRBV6-4 with TRBJ2-3; TRBD2 matches 7 bases. Germline CDR1 MRHNA, CDR2 SNTAGT. Unmatched junction bases numbered 6, after V lost 5 bases and J lost 4 bases. The CDR3 length is 14 residues. The CDR3 DNA is TGTGCCAGCAGTCGGGGCGGGAGCTCAGATACGCAGTATTTT. Its protein product is CASSRGGSSDTQYF.

The chain is built from TRBV5-6 and TRBJ2-5; TRBD1 might be the D (5 bases). The germline CDR1 and CDR2 sequences are SGHDT and YYEEEE. This CDR3 comprises 15 residues. With 0 bases removed from V and 5 bases from J, the gap between germline ends came to 14 bases. CDR3 DNA: TGTGCCAGCAGCTTGGCATGGGGCGAAGGTGAGACCCAGTACTTC. Translation: CASSLAWGEGETQYF.

The V gene is TRBV2, the J gene TRBJ1-3, with a weak D call TRBD1 (5 bases). Per the germline V gene, CDR1 is SNHLY and CDR2 is FYNNEI. V dropped 8 bases and J dropped 0 bases, with 11 bases sitting between them. The CDR3 runs to 14 residues. Here the CDR3 DNA reads TGTGCCAGCCAGAACAGGAGCTCTGGAAACACCATATATTTT. Its protein is CASQNRSSGNTIYF.

The chain has TRBV28 and TRBJ2-5, with 7 bases aligning to TRBD2. The CDR3 is 15 amino acids. The germline V gene has CDR1 MDHEN and CDR2 SYDVKM. V shed 5 bases and J 5 bases; nucleotides not matched to a gene: 11. CDR3 nucleotides: TGTGCCAGCAGTCCCCTACTAGCGAAGAGGGAGACCCAGTACTTC. This codes for CASSPLLAKRETQYF.

This rearrangement joins TRBV4-1 to TRBJ1-5; TRBD1 is a possible D gene (5 bases). This CDR3 comprises 14 residues. Germline values: CDR1 MGHRA, CDR2 YSYEKL. Trimming removed 2 bases at V and 6 bases at J, with 11 bases between. CDR3 nucleotide sequence: TGCGCCAGCAGCCAAACGGGGGGAGGTCAGCCCCAGCATTTT. Its protein product is CASSQTGGGQPQHF.

The CDR3 sequence is CASSLTPFSNQPQHF. CDR3 bases: TGTGCCAGCAGTTTAACTCCTTTTAGCAATCAGCCCCAGCATTTT. V is TRBV28 and J is TRBJ1-5; D remains ambiguous. This CDR3 is built from 15 residues. In germline, CDR1 is MDHEN, CDR2 SYDVKM. The germline V and J ends were trimmed by 2 bases and 0 bases, with 8 bases remaining between them.

The CDR3 sequence is CASTRGGLGRTEAFF. In DNA form, the CDR3 reads TGTGCCAGTACCCGAGGGGGCCTCGGTCGGACTGAAGCTTTCTTT. This chain links TRBV19 with TRBJ1-1, with 7 bases identical to TRBD1. This CDR3 has 15 residues. In germline, CDR1 is LNHDA, CDR2 SQIVND (reference sequence). J lost 5 bases, V lost 7 bases, and 13 bases had no gene match.

This clone was seen only a few times. V usage is TRBV13 and J usage is TRBJ2-7, with TRBD1 identical over 8 bases. The CDR3 is 16 amino acids. V shed 4 bases, J shed 3 bases, and the junction held 11 bases outside the gene matches. Germline-derived CDR1 and CDR2 are PRHDT and FYEKMQ (reference sequence). The CDR3 bases are TGTGCCAGCAGCTCAACGCATACAGGGGGAGGCTACGAGCAGTACTTC. This encodes CASSSTHTGGGYEQYF.

The CDR3 loop reads CASSQSNLSGQGNEKLFF. In DNA, the CDR3 is TGCGCCAGCAGTCAATCGAATCTATCTGGACAGGGGAATGAAAAACTGTTTTTT. J is TRBJ1-4 and V is TRBV23-1, with 9 bases matching TRBD1. Being an ORF, TRBV23-1 has a function that is uncertain. The CDR3 runs 18 residues. Trimming cost V 0 bases and J 5 bases; bases outside gene matches: 10.